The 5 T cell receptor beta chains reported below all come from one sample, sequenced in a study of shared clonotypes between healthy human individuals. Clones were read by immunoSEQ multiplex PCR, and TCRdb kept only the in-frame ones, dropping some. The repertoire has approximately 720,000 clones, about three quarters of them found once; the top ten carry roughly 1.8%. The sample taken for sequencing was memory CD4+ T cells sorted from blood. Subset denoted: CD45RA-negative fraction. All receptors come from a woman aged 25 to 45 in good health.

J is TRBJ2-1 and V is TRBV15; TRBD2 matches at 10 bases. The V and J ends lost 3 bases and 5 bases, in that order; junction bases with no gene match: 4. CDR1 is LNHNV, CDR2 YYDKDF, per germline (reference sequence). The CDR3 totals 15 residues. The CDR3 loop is CATSSTLAGNNEQFF. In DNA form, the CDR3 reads TGTGCCACCAGCAGTACACTAGCGGGAAACAATGAGCAGTTCTTC.

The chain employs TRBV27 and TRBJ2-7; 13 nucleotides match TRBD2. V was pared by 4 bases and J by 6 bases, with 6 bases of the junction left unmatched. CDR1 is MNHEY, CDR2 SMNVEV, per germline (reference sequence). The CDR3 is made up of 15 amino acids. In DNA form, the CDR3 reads TGTGCCAGCAGTTCTCGACTAGCGGGAGGAGGCGAGCAGTACTTC. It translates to CASSSRLAGGGEQYF.

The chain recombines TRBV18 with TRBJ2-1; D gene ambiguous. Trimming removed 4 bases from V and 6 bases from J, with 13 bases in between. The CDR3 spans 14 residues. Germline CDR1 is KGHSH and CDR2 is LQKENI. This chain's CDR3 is CASSQQKDTNEQFF. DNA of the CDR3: TGTGCCAGCTCACAGCAAAAAGACACCAATGAGCAGTTCTTC.

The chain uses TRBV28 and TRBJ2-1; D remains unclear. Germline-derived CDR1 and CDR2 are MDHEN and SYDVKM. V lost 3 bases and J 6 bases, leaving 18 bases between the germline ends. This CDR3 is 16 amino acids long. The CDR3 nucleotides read TGTGCCAGCAGTTTCCACGACGTTAGAAGAGGCAATGAGCAGTTCTTC. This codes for CASSFHDVRRGNEQFF.

This chain's CDR3 is CASSLESGRRVSYNEQFF. The CDR3 DNA follows: TGTGCCAGCAGCTTAGAGAGCGGGAGAAGAGTTTCCTACAATGAGCAGTTCTTC. V gene TRBV7-2 combines with J gene TRBJ2-1, with 8 bases that match TRBD2. The CDR3 has 18 residues. The V segment lost 1 base and the J segment 1 base; nucleotides outside the gene matches: 9. The germline V gene encodes CDR1 SGHTA and CDR2 FQGNSA.